This T cell receptor (beta chain) was sequenced in a study of OX40 agonist ivuxolimab in advanced cancers. Describing the broader study: Ivuxolimab was an agonistic, fully human IgG2 monoclonal antibody directed against OX40 (CD134), a costimulatory receptor. In the dose-escalation cohort, 75% to 85% of patients were male, and the mean age was around 60 years with a range of about 20 to 79. The purpose of peripheral TCRbeta sequencing was to test whether ivuxolimab changed TCR sequence diversity and led to clonal T-cell expansion. Intravenous ivuxolimab was administered to patients every 2 weeks at six dose levels: 0.01, 0.1, 0.3, 1.5, 3 and 10 mg/kg. Partial responses were achieved by three dose-escalation patients, of whom one had hepatocellular carcinoma and two had cutaneous melanoma. Patients were allowed to have had prior anti-PD-1, anti-PD-L1 or anti-CTLA-4 therapy, and approximately 40% of the dose-escalation patients had previously received checkpoint inhibitors. The paper covers the monotherapy dose-escalation part of the phase I ivuxolimab trial, which included N ≈ 50 patients. Of the approximately 50 dose-escalation patients, hepatocellular carcinoma was present in about 19, melanoma in around 15, renal cell carcinoma in 9 and head and neck cancer in 9.

The paper as a whole reports these results and caveats: Low levels of normalized T-cell clonal expansion were also seen in some patients who did not respond. At doses of 0.1 to 3.0 mg/kg, clonal expansion of both CD4+ and CD8+ T cells in blood was seen between baseline and week 6. Antigen specificity was not determined for the clonally expanded peripheral T cells. On average, CD8+ T cells showed more expanded clones than CD4+ T cells after ivuxolimab. Partial responders in the 0.1-3.0 mg/kg groups had among the lowest normalized peripheral clonal expansion, especially among CD8+ T cells.

V ends up 6 bases short and J 3 bases short, with an unmatched junction base count of 4. CDR1 is given as SQVTM and CDR2 as ANQGSEA, both from the germline V gene. CDR3 length: 12 amino acids, cysteine to phenylalanine. Here the CDR3 DNA is all that survives: 36 bases in frame from base 1. The trial excluded patients who had a history of autoimmune disease or who were on systemic immunosuppression. Peripheral blood for TCR sequencing was collected from all dose cohorts at baseline, on cycle 4 day 1, and on cycle 7 day 1. Samples came from an open-label, multicenter, first-in-human phase I dose-escalation trial of ivuxolimab. Adults with locally advanced or metastatic melanoma, renal cell, hepatocellular, or head and neck squamous cell carcinoma were enrolled in the trial. Before TCR sequencing, CD4+ T cells and CD8+ T cells from peripheral blood were sorted into separate populations. Details on this clone: Its antigen specificity is not known. The record has no base qualities; no much larger clone is one base away.

To sequence the TCRbeta CDR3 region, genomic DNA was isolated from the sorted cells. The immunoSEQ Assay was used for sequencing of TCRbeta CDR3 regions. TCRdb holds this immuneACCESS table with in-frame rearrangements only. Some clones are missing; in checked studies, unresolved V genes explain under half, and the rest has no known cause. Here the sample has about 37,000 clones; around 92% occur a single time. The ten top clones hold about 33% of the sample. The sequence was collected from an adult with an advanced solid tumor such as melanoma, head and neck, liver or kidney cancer. The sample here was CD4+ or CD8+ T cells sorted from blood, taken in a trial of the OX40 agonist ivuxolimab. Recombination connected TRBV29-1 to TRBJ1-2; TRBD1 fits 7 bases in the junction. The nucleotides read TGCAGCGTGGAGACAGGGTACTATGGCTACACCTTC. Its protein product is CSVETGYYGYTF.